This T cell receptor beta chain was sequenced during a study of cytomegalovirus exposure and HLA in healthy donors. Overall study findings and caveats: In a later analysis, productive TCRs from donors in an Asian-associated ancestry cluster reportedly carried fewer N-insertions than the cohort mean.

Points on this clone: Antigen unknown. The same CDR3 is also encoded by other DNA sequences in this sample.

PCR used 60 Vbeta primers and 13 Jbeta primers. The data were produced by immunoSEQ multiplex PCR, yet TCRdb's version contains in-frame clones alone and is incomplete. The repertoire holds roughly 120,000 clones, with roughly 80% as singletons. The CDR3 sequence is 13 residues long. V lost 5 bases and J lost 1, with 8 bases in between. CDR1 and CDR2 from the germline V gene are SEHNR and FQNEAQ (reference sequence). The genes are TRBV7-9 and TRBJ1-2; tentative D call: TRBD1 (5 bases). This receptor was taken from a woman aged 40 to 50 in good health and CMV-seronegative. Sequenced: PBMCs. The CDR3 reads CASSRDSNYGYTF. CDR3 coding DNA: TGTGCCAGCAGCCGAGACAGTAACTATGGCTACACCTTC.